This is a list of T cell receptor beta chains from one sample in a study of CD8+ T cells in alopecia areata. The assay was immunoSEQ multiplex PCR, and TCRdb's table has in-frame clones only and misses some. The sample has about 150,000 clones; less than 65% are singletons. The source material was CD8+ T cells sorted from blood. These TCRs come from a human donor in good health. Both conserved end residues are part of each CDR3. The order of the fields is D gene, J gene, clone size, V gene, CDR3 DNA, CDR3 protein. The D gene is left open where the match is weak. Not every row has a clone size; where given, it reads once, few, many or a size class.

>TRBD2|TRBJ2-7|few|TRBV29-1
TGCAGCGTCACGGGACACGGACTAGCGGGAGGCCACTACGAGCAGTACTTC
CSVTGHGLAGGHYEQYF
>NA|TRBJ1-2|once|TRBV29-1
TGCAGCGTTGAAGAGGCGAGTAGCTATGGCTACACCTTC
CSVEEASSYGYTF
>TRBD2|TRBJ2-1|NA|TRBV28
TGTGCCAGCAGCCAGCGGGAAGGGTCCTACAATGAGCAGTTCTTC
CASSQREGSYNEQFF
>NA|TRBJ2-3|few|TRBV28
TGTGCCAGCAACCCCCTTGGGGAGAGCACAGATACGCAGTATTTT
CASNPLGESTDTQYF
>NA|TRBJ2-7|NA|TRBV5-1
TGCGCCAGCAGCTTGGACAACATCCCCCACGAGCAGTACTTC
CASSLDNIPHEQYF
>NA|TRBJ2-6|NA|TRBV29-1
TGCAGCGTTGAAGTGAGGGGAACTGGGGCCAACGTCCTGACTTTC
CSVEVRGTGANVLTF
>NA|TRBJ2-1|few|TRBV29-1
TGCAGCGTTGACGGGACCTACAATGAGCAGTTCTTC
CSVDGTYNEQFF
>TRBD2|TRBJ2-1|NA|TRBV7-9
TGTGCCAGCAGCTCCGTAGCGGGAGGGCCCACGGGTCCCAATGAGCAGTTCTTC
CASSSVAGGPTGPNEQFF
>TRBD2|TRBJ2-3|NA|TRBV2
TGTGCCAGCACCGCGAGCGGGAGGTTTTCAGATACGCAGTATTTT
CASTASGRFSDTQYF
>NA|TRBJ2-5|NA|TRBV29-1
TGCAGCGTTGAAGATTACACGCCCACGGAGACCCAGTACTTC
CSVEDYTPTETQYF
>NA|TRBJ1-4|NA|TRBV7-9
TGTGCCAGCGGTTTAAGTTTCCTCGAAAAACTGTTTTTT
CASGLSFLEKLFF
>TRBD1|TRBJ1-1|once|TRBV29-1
TGCAGCGTTGTTGTTTCCGGGACAGGTCCTGAAGCTTTCTTT
CSVVVSGTGPEAFF
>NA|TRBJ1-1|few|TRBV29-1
TGCAGCGTCCCGGAGAACACTGAAGCTTTCTTT
CSVPENTEAFF
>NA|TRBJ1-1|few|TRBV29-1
TGCAGCGTTGAAGGGAGGGGCAGTGAAGCTTTCTTT
CSVEGRGSEAFF
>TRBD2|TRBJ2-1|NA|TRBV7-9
TGTGCCAGCAGCTTAGCCGGGACTAGCGGGAGTGGGGAGCAGTTCTTC
CASSLAGTSGSGEQFF
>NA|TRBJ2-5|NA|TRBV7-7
TGTGCTAGCAGCCCCGAACTGGGCAGGCAAGAGACCCAGTACTTC
CASSPELGRQETQYF
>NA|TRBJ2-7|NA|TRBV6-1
TGTGCCACCGACGACGGTTACGAGCAGTACTTC
CATDDGYEQYF
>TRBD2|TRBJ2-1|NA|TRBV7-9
TGTGCCAGCAGCTTACTAGCGGCAAACAATGAGCAGTTCTTC
CASSLLAANNEQFF
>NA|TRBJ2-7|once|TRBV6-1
TGTGCCAGCAGTCTTAAAAGGGCCGGGTCAGAGCAGTACTTC
CASSLKRAGSEQYF
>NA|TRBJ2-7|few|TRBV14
TGTGCCAGCAACTCCGGGACATGGGGGAACGAGCAGTACTTC
CASNSGTWGNEQYF
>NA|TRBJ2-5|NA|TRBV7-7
TGTGCTAGGACAGCACAAGAGACCCAGTACTTC
CARTAQETQYF
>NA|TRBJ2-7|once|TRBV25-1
TGTGCCAGCAGTGCCTTGGGTTCGGAGGGGTACTACGAGCAGTACTTC
CASSALGSEGYYEQYF
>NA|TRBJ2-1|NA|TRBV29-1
TGCAGCGTTCCCGGGCCAGGGGGGGAGTTCTTC
CSVPGPGGEFF
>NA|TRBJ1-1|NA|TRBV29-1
TGCAGCATCCGGACACCGAACACTGAAGCTTTCTTT
CSIRTPNTEAFF
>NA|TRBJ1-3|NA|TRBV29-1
TGCAGCGTTGGGGGAGTGGGCAGCAGCTCTGGAAACACCATATATTTT
CSVGGVGSSSGNTIYF
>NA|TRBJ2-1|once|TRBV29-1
TGCAGCGTTGGGGGGGGACAGGCCTACAATGAGCAGTTCTTC
CSVGGGQAYNEQFF
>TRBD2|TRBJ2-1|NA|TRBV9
TGTGCCAGCAGCGTAGCCACGGGACTAGCGGGTGTTGAGCAGTTCTTC
CASSVATGLAGVEQFF
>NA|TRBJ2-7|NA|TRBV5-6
TGTGCCAGCAGCTTGGGCGGCAGAACCTACGAGCAGTACTTC
CASSLGGRTYEQYF
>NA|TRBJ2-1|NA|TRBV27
TGTGCCAGCACACGCCTCCCTAGTTCCTACAATGAGCAGTTCTTC
CASTRLPSSYNEQFF
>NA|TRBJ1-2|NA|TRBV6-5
TGTGCCAGCAGTTATTTTGAGGGGAGCAGCTATGGCTACACCTTC
CASSYFEGSSYGYTF
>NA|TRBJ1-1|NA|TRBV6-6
TGTGCCAGCAGTTACGGGGGCGGTGAAGCTTTCTTT
CASSYGGGEAFF
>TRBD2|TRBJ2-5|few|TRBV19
TGTGCCAGTAGTGGCAGCGGGAGCACGTTGGAGACCCAGTACTTC
CASSGSGSTLETQYF
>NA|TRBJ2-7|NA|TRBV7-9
TGTGCCAGCAGCCCCGGACAGTCCGAGCAGTACTTC
CASSPGQSEQYF
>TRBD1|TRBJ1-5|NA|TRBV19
TGTGCCAGTAGTATCGGGCAGGGGGTTCAGCCCCAGCATTTT
CASSIGQGVQPQHF
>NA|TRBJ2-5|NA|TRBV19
TGTGCCAGTAGTGCCCACAGGGCTGAGACCCAGTACTTC
CASSAHRAETQYF
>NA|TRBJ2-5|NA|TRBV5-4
TGTGCCAGCAGCTTGCGGGGATTGGTTTCGGAGACCCAGTACTTC
CASSLRGLVSETQYF
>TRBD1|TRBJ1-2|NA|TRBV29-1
TGCAGCGTTGAAGACCCACCACTGACAGGGGGCGTCTATGGCTACACCTTC
CSVEDPPLTGGVYGYTF
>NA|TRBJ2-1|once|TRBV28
TGTGCCAGCAGTTTGGGGATTGGCGGGACAAATGAGCAGTTCTTC
CASSLGIGGTNEQFF
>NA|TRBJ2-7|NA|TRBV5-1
TGCGCCAGCAGCGATACCGTCTCCAACGAGCAGTACTTC
CASSDTVSNEQYF
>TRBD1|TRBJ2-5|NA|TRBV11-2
TGTGCCAGCTTAGATCGTCGGGCAGGGGGCCAAGAGACCCAGTACTTC
CASLDRRAGGQETQYF
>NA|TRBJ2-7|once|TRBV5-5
TGTGCCAGCAGCCGTCGGGGGTACGAGCAGTACTTC
CASSRRGYEQYF
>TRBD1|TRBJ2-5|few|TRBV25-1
TGTGCCAGCAGTGGGGACAGGGGCCAAGAGACCCAGTACTTC
CASSGDRGQETQYF
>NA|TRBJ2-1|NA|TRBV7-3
TGTGCCAGCAGCTCGTCTAGCGTCCATGAGCAGTTCTTC
CASSSSSVHEQFF
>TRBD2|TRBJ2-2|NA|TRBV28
TGTGCCAGCAGCGGCCAGGATCGCGGGAGATCCGGGGAGCTGTTTTTT
CASSGQDRGRSGELFF
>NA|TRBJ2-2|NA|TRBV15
TGTGCCACCAGCAGAGATCGGCAATCAAACACCGGGGAGCTGTTTTTT
CATSRDRQSNTGELFF
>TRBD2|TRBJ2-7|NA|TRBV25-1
TGTGCCAGCAGTCCCCAGGGAGGGGCCTACGAGCAGTACTTC
CASSPQGGAYEQYF
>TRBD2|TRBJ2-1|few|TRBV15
TGTGCCACCAGCATTGGACTAGCGGGGTCCTACAATGAGCAGTTCTTC
CATSIGLAGSYNEQFF
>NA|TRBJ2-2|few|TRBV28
TGTGCCAGCAGTTCTTATAGGGATCCCGGGGAGCTGTTTTTT
CASSSYRDPGELFF
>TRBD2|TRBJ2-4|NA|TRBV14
TGTGCCAGCAGCTCCCTAGCGGGAGAGGGCAAAAACATTCAGTACTTC
CASSSLAGEGKNIQYF
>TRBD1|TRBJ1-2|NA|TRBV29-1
TGCAGCGTTGAATCAGGGGGTCTAAGATATGGCTACACCTTC
CSVESGGLRYGYTF
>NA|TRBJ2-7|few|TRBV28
TGTGCCAGCAGTTCCCCTGCTAGCGAGGGTTACCTTTACGAGCAGTACTTC
CASSSPASEGYLYEQYF
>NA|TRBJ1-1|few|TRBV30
TGTGCCTGGAGTCTCAGGGTCACTGAAGCTTTCTTT
CAWSLRVTEAFF
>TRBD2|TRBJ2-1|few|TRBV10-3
TGTGCCATCAGGGATCCTAGCGGGAGAGGCAATGAGCAGTTCTTC
CAIRDPSGRGNEQFF
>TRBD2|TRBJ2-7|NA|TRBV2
TGTGCCAGCAGAGAAGCGGGAGGATACGAGCAGTACTTC
CASREAGGYEQYF
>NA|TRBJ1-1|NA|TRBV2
TGTGCCAGCAGTGAGGTCAGGGAAGGGAACACTGAAGCTTTCTTT
CASSEVREGNTEAFF
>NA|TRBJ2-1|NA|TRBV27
TGTGCCAGCAGTCCCCAAAGCTCCTACAATGAGCAGTTCTTC
CASSPQSSYNEQFF
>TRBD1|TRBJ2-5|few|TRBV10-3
TGTGCCATCAGTGAGTCTGGGACAGGGGGAGAGACCCAGTACTTC
CAISESGTGGETQYF
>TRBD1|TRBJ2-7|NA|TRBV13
TGTGCCAGCAGCAATAACAGGGGGCGGAGAACGGGAGACGAGCAGTACTTC
CASSNNRGRRTGDEQYF
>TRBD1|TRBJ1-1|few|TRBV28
TGTGCCAGCAGTTTTGGGACAGGGGGCAGCGCTGAAGCTTTCTTT
CASSFGTGGSAEAFF